These T cell receptor beta chains were read from a single sample in a study of shared clonotypes between healthy human individuals. Method: immunoSEQ multiplex PCR; TCRdb's copy keeps in-frame clones and lacks some. Seen here are fewer than 3 million clones, around 90% observed once, and the top ten hold approximately 0.39%. Sequencing used naive CD4+ T cells from PBMCs. Receptor source: a man between 18 and 35 years old in good health. Some clones in this sample may be carry-over from other donors' samples. CDR3s include the opening cysteine and the closing phenylalanine or tryptophan. D genes are given only for firm matches. Rows may omit the clone size; those that give it use once, few, many or a size class.

d_call,v_call,j_call,clone_size,cdr3_aa,cdr3_nt
TRBD2,TRBV18,TRBJ2-5,-,CASSPGLAETQYF,TGTGCCAGCTCACCGGGACTAGCAGAGACCCAGTACTTC
-,TRBV5-6,TRBJ1-1,-,CASSLGQEVWMNTEAFF,TGTGCCAGCAGCTTAGGGCAGGAAGTGTGGATGAACACTGAAGCTTTCTTT
-,TRBV21-1,TRBJ2-4,-,CASSKMAVVRRNIQYF,TGTGCCAGCAGCAAAATGGCCGTCGTCAGACGAAACATTCAGTACTTC
-,TRBV30,TRBJ1-5,-,CAWSVTGTAGQPQHF,TGTGCCTGGAGCGTTACCGGGACCGCTGGGCAGCCCCAGCATTTT
-,TRBV28,TRBJ2-3,-,CASSFGGTDTQYF,TGTGCCAGCAGTTTTGGCGGCACAGATACGCAGTATTTT
-,TRBV2,TRBJ2-3,-,CASSRSTDTQYF,TGTGCCAGCAGCCGGAGCACAGATACGCAGTATTTT
-,TRBV7-9,TRBJ2-2,-,CAVRASTEGGELFF,TGTGCCGTCAGAGCATCCACCGAAGGCGGGGAGCTGTTTTTT
-,TRBV5-1,TRBJ2-4,-,CASSLEGRENIQYF,TGCGCCAGCAGCTTGGAGGGGCGAGAAAACATTCAGTACTTC
TRBD1,TRBV18,TRBJ1-2,-,CASSPAIQGRQGYGYTF,TGTGCCAGCTCACCGGCGATACAGGGGCGCCAGGGCTATGGCTACACCTTC
-,TRBV6-1,TRBJ1-2,-,CASSVHRVNYGYTF,TGTGCCAGCAGTGTACACAGGGTTAACTATGGCTACACCTTC
-,TRBV6-1,TRBJ1-2,-,CASSPAGEAGYTF,TGTGCCAGCAGCCCGGCGGGCGAGGCTGGCTACACCTTC
-,TRBV18,TRBJ2-7,-,CASSPRRSYEQYF,TGTGCCAGCTCACCACGGCGGTCCTACGAGCAGTACTTC
-,TRBV7-6,TRBJ2-1,-,CASSLYAGQSSYNEQFF,TGTGCCAGCAGCTTATACGCTGGACAGAGCTCCTACAATGAGCAGTTCTTC
TRBD1,TRBV2,TRBJ2-7,-,CASTLDREVHEQYF,TGTGCCAGCACCCTGGACAGGGAGGTCCACGAGCAGTACTTC
-,TRBV18,TRBJ1-1,-,CASSPDAAEAFF,TGTGCCAGCTCACCAGACGCGGCTGAAGCTTTCTTT
-,TRBV7-9,TRBJ2-4,-,CASRPPAGQLAKNIQYF,TGTGCCAGCAGACCCCCCGCAGGACAGCTAGCCAAAAACATTCAGTACTTC
-,TRBV18,TRBJ2-1,once,CASSGTETPVGGRRYEQFF,TGTGCCAGCTCCGGGACAGAAACTCCAGTCGGCGGGAGAAGGTATGAGCAGTTCTTC
-,TRBV20-1,TRBJ1-1,-,CSAHPNTEAFF,TGCAGTGCCCACCCGAACACTGAAGCTTTCTTT
TRBD1,TRBV13,TRBJ2-5,-,CASSLGLGGVQETQYF,TGTGCCAGCAGCTTAGGCCTAGGGGGCGTCCAAGAGACCCAGTACTTC
-,TRBV18,TRBJ1-2,-,CASSEGPANYGYTF,TGTGCCAGTTCTGAGGGCCCGGCTAACTATGGCTACACCTTC
-,TRBV29-1,TRBJ1-2,-,CSVAKGPNYGYTF,TGCAGCGTTGCTAAGGGGCCGAACTATGGCTACACCTTC
TRBD1,TRBV15,TRBJ1-4,-,CATSSGQGARSEKLFF,TGTGCCACCAGCAGTGGACAGGGGGCGCGGAGTGAAAAACTGTTTTTT
-,TRBV7-9,TRBJ2-1,-,CASSPGVIEQFF,TGTGCCAGCAGCCCCGGGGTAATTGAGCAGTTCTTC
-,TRBV19,TRBJ2-1,-,CASSIDMVGEQFF,TGTGCCAGTAGTATAGATATGGTTGGCGAGCAGTTCTTC
-,TRBV5-1,TRBJ2-1,-,CASSLPLDPTSSYNEQFF,TGCGCCAGCAGCTTGCCACTAGATCCGACCAGCTCCTACAATGAGCAGTTCTTC
-,TRBV12-5,TRBJ2-3,-,CASGLGQLTDTQYF,TGTGCTAGTGGTTTGGGACAGCTCACAGATACGCAGTATTTT
TRBD1,TRBV7-3,TRBJ2-7,-,CASSLTRDSPEQYF,TGTGCCAGCAGCTTAACCCGGGACAGCCCCGAGCAGTACTTC
-,TRBV10-3,TRBJ1-4,once,CAISETTGANEKLFF,TGTGCCATCAGTGAGACGACAGGAGCTAATGAAAAACTGTTTTTT
TRBD2,TRBV4-2,TRBJ2-1,-,CASSQTGTSGYNEQFF,TGTGCCAGCAGCCAGACCGGGACTAGCGGCTACAATGAGCAGTTCTTC
TRBD2,TRBV28,TRBJ2-7,-,CAASRGLAAYEQYF,TGTGCCGCCTCCAGGGGACTAGCGGCCTACGAGCAGTACTTC
TRBD1,TRBV5-1,TRBJ2-7,once,CASTPDRGASLGGEQYF,TGCGCCAGTACACCCGACAGGGGGGCCTCCCTAGGGGGCGAGCAGTACTTC
-,TRBV20-1,TRBJ1-2,few,CSASRAGDTF,TGCAGTGCTAGCCGAGCAGGGGACACCTTC
TRBD1,TRBV6-5,TRBJ2-7,-,CASATGRREQYF,TGTGCCAGCGCGACAGGGCGCCGCGAGCAGTACTTC
-,TRBV2,TRBJ1-1,few,CASSPQRNTEAFF,TGTGCCAGCAGCCCACAGAGGAACACTGAAGCTTTCTTT
TRBD2,TRBV4-1,TRBJ2-2,-,CASSHPGGRAAGELFF,TGCGCCAGCAGCCACCCTGGCGGGAGGGCCGCCGGGGAGCTGTTTTTT
-,TRBV4-1,TRBJ1-4,once,CASSQDYGSNEKLFF,TGCGCCAGCAGCCAAGACTACGGTAGTAATGAAAAACTGTTTTTT
-,TRBV29-1,TRBJ2-7,-,CSVGRGLTYEQYF,TGCAGCGTTGGGAGGGGGCTCACCTACGAGCAGTACTTC
TRBD1,TRBV5-1,TRBJ1-5,-,CASSFGTAPAQPQHF,TGCGCCAGCAGCTTTGGGACAGCACCGGCTCAGCCCCAGCATTTT
TRBD1,TRBV5-4,TRBJ2-2,-,CASSLDRDRGPGELFF,TGTGCCAGCAGCTTGGACCGGGACAGGGGGCCCGGGGAGCTGTTTTTT
TRBD1,TRBV5-6,TRBJ1-4,-,CASSPGQGGTNEKLFF,TGTGCCAGCAGCCCAGGACAGGGAGGAACTAATGAAAAACTGTTTTTT
-,TRBV5-1,TRBJ2-4,-,CASSLGGIAKNIQYF,TGCGCCAGCAGCTTAGGTGGAATAGCCAAAAACATTCAGTACTTC